The 30 T cell receptor beta chains reported below all come from one sample, sequenced in a study of T cells in Graves' hyperthyroidism and ophthalmopathy. Amplified regions were TCR beta CDR3 sequences from RNA transcripts. The HTBI primer set drove a first-round RT-PCR of the TCR CDR3. Each CDR3 protein gets one entry after TCRdb re-called the multiplex PCR reads with MiXCR. The sample holds roughly 660,000 distinct CDR3 sequences; about 18% are singletons and the top ten take 15%. The sequenced sample consisted of blood. The receptor set was obtained from a man aged 50-60 years with Graves' hyperthyroidism.

This clonotype appeared many times. This chain links TRBV20-1 with TRBJ2-5; 8 bases are shared with TRBD1. V lost 4 bases and J lost 3; bases outside the gene matches: 4. Per germline, CDR1 DFQATT and CDR2 SNEGSKA (reference sequence). The CDR3 spans 13 residues. The CDR3 loop reads CSAMDRVEETQYF. The CDR3 bases are TGCAGTGCTATGGACAGGGTGGAAGAGACCCAGTACTTC.

This clonotype occurred many times. The V call is TRBV30, the J call TRBJ1-1; no definite D call. V was clipped by 7 bases and J by 0 bases, with 15 bases between them. CDR3 size: 14 residues. Germline assignment: CDR1 GTSNPN and CDR2 SVGIG (reference sequence). This CDR3 reads CASRPATLNTEAFF. CDR3 nucleotide sequence: TGTGCCTCCCGCCCTGCGACCTTGAACACTGAAGCTTTCTTT.

In its sample, this clonotype was seen a few times. The V gene is TRBV24-1, the J gene TRBJ2-4; D is uncertain. Germline assignment: CDR1 KGHDR and CDR2 SFDVKD. The V end was cut by 0 bases, the J end by 0 bases, with 5 bases between. The CDR3 is 15 residues long. The CDR3 nucleotides are TGTGCCACCAGTGATTTGGGTCTAGCCAAAAACATTCAGTACTTC. Its translation: CATSDLGLAKNIQYF.

The table lists this clonotype with many counts. Relative to the germline gene, one junction end is altered; a read error may explain this. The chain employs TRBV5-1 and TRBJ2-7, with unresolved D. Germline values: CDR1 SGHRS, CDR2 YFSETQ. This CDR3 has 15 residues. The CDR3 is CASSLVGSSSYEQYF. For the CDR3, the DNA is TGTGCCAGCAGCTTAGTAGGTTCCAGCTCCTACGAGCAGTACTTC.

This clonotype was detected many times. The V and J genes are TRBV27 and TRBJ2-1; D perhaps matches TRBD2 (5 bases). The CDR3 is 15 residues long. V lost 6 bases to trimming and J lost 6 bases, with 18 bases between them. Germline CDR1 is MNHEY and CDR2 is SMNVEV (reference sequence). DNA for the CDR3: TGTGCCAGCAGAATAGCGCCCGGAGGACTCAATGAGCAGTTCTTC. This translates into CASRIAPGGLNEQFF.

This clonotype was seen at least ten times. The V and J genes are TRBV29-1 and TRBJ2-1; D is uncertain. Per the germline V gene, CDR1 is SQVTM and CDR2 is ANQGSEA. This CDR3 spans 13 amino acids. Trimming left V 0 bases short and J 12 bases short, with 15 bases between. The CDR3 loop reads CSVEDGVTLGQFF. Written as DNA, the CDR3 is TGCAGCGTTGAAGATGGGGTGACATTGGGGCAGTTCTTC.

The chain carries TRBV19 and TRBJ2-2; possibly TRBD2 for D (6 bases). The CDR3 contains 14 residues. V gave up 4 bases and J gave up 3 bases, with 9 bases separating them. Germline V gene lookup returns CDR1 LNHDA and CDR2 SQIVND (reference sequence). CDR3 amino acids: CASSKGLYTGELFF. DNA of the CDR3: TGTGCCAGTAGTAAGGGACTTTACACCGGGGAGCTGTTTTTT.

This clonotype was observed many times. V gene TRBV7-2 combines with J gene TRBJ2-2; 7 positions agree with TRBD2. The CDR3 extends over 16 amino acids. With 5 bases clipped from V and 4 bases from J, the junction kept 10 bases outside the gene matches. Germline CDR1 SGHTA, CDR2 FQGNSA. CDR3 sequence reads: CASSQAGTTATGELFF. In nucleotides, the CDR3 is TGTGCCAGCAGCCAAGCCGGGACTACCGCCACCGGGGAGCTGTTTTTT.

The genes are TRBV3-1 and TRBJ2-1; TRBD1 is a possible D gene (5 bases). The CDR3 contains 16 residues. The V end lost 1 base, the J end lost 5 bases, and 15 bases lay between the germline ends. CDR1 and CDR2 (germline): LGHDT, YNNKEL (reference sequence). The CDR3 is CASSQGWQGGHNEQFF. The CDR3 bases are TGTGCCAGCAGCCAAGGGTGGCAGGGTGGACACAATGAGCAGTTCTTC.

This rearrangement joins TRBV19 to TRBJ2-2; 7 nucleotides match TRBD1. The CDR3 length is 14 residues. Unmatched junction bases numbered 10, after V lost 10 bases and J lost 5 bases. CDR1 is LNHDA, CDR2 SQIVND, per germline (reference sequence). CDR3 protein: CATPSTGRTGELFF. As DNA, the CDR3 is TGTGCCACCCCCTCGACAGGGAGAACCGGGGAGCTGTTTTTT.

This clonotype was seen ten or more times. The chain carries TRBV7-3 and TRBJ2-3; no firm D call. This CDR3 is 13 amino acids long. Germline CDR1 and CDR2: SGHTA and FQGTGA. Trimming stripped 4 bases from V and 2 bases from J, with 7 bases between. The chain's CDR3 is CASSYGATDTQYF. Written as DNA, the CDR3 is TGTGCCAGCAGCTATGGAGCCACAGATACGCAGTATTTT.

The V gene is TRBV7-9, the J gene TRBJ2-1; a possible D gene is TRBD2 (6 bases). This CDR3 is 16 amino acids long. Trimming left V 1 base short and J 0 bases short, with 10 bases between. Germline CDR1 reads SEHNR; CDR2 reads FQNEAQ (reference sequence). DNA of the CDR3: TGTGCCAGCAGCTTAGGTGGCGGGAACTCCTACAATGAGCAGTTCTTC. As protein: CASSLGGGNSYNEQFF.

This rearrangement joins TRBV2 to TRBJ2-6; D possibly matches TRBD1 or TRBD2 (5 bases each). The CDR3 sequence is 15 residues long. V was pared by 6 bases and J by 0 bases, with 9 bases between. Germline CDR1 is SNHLY and CDR2 is FYNNEI. In DNA, the CDR3 is TGTGCCAGCAGGACCGGGACCTCTGGGGCCAACGTCCTGACTTTC. Translating it yields CASRTGTSGANVLTF.

The gene calls are TRBV7-3 and TRBJ2-6, with TRBD2 identical over 7 bases. Germline CDR1 is SGHTA and CDR2 is FQGTGA. V shed 5 bases, J shed 1 base, and the junction held 8 bases outside the gene matches. This CDR3 has 17 residues. CDR3 residues: CASSQLPGRSGANVLTF. Here the CDR3 DNA reads TGTGCCAGCAGCCAACTCCCCGGGAGGTCTGGGGCCAACGTCCTGACTTTC.

This clonotype was detected ten times or more. The chain recombines TRBV28 with TRBJ2-5; unclear D gene. The V end lost 7 bases, the J end lost 7 bases, and 19 bases lay between the germline ends. Germline CDR1 reads MDHEN; CDR2 reads SYDVKM. CDR3 length equals 14 residues. CDR3 nucleotide sequence: TGTGCCAGCACCCCGGGTGGCGCCTGGGGGACCCAGTACTTC. Amino acids: CASTPGGAWGTQYF.

This clonotype was detected many times. The chain joins TRBV28 to TRBJ2-5; tentatively, D is TRBD1 (6 bases). The CDR3 is 16 residues long. The ends were cut back, 5 bases at V and 7 bases at J, with 23 bases in the middle. Germline CDR1 is MDHEN and CDR2 is SYDVKM. Here the CDR3 DNA reads TGTGCCAGCAGTCCCCCCCCCCGGACAGTTGCCGGGACCCAGTACTTC. It encodes CASSPPPRTVAGTQYF.

This clonotype was observed at least ten times. This chain uses TRBV2 with TRBJ2-7; 8 bases align to TRBD1. The V segment lost 7 bases and the J segment 3 bases; nucleotides outside the gene matches: 8. The CDR3 covers 14 residues. Germline CDR1 reads SNHLY; CDR2 reads FYNNEI. In DNA form, the CDR3 reads TGTGCCAGCACCTTTGGACAGGGACGCTACGAGCAGTACTTC. It codes for CASTFGQGRYEQYF.

In this sample, this clonotype turned up many times. The V call is TRBV28, the J call TRBJ2-3, with D possibly being TRBD2 (7 bases). The CDR3 is 17 amino acids. V was cut by 2 bases and J by 7 bases, with 22 bases left in between. Per the germline V gene, CDR1 is MDHEN and CDR2 is SYDVKM. CDR3 residues: CASSLGGGGRPIYTQYF. The DNA of the CDR3 is TGTGCCAGCAGTTTAGGGGGGGGCGGGCGACCAATTTATACGCAGTATTTT.

This clonotype came up a few times. This sequence may be a read error, since a much larger clone differs from it by one base. This sequence joins TRBV6-1 and TRBJ1-5; 8 positions match TRBD1. The V gene's germline CDR1 is MNHNS and CDR2 SASEGT. The V and J ends lost 5 bases and 2 bases, in that order; junction bases with no gene match: 2. The CDR3 is made up of 14 amino acids. The CDR3 loop is CASSKDRGNQPQHF. In DNA, the CDR3 is TGTGCCAGCAGTAAGGACAGGGGCAATCAGCCCCAGCATTTT.

This clonotype was seen repeatedly, ten times or more. V and J are TRBV5-1 and TRBJ1-2, with 9 bases identical to TRBD1. This CDR3 spans 13 amino acids. CDR1 is SGHRS, CDR2 YFSETQ, per germline. V was pared by 4 bases and J by 7 bases, with 5 bases of the junction left unmatched. The CDR3 nucleotides read TGCGCCAGCAGCCCCGGGACAGGGACTGGCTACACCTTC. This encodes CASSPGTGTGYTF.

This chain joins TRBV28 and TRBJ2-5; 8 nucleotides line up with TRBD1. Germline CDR1 is MDHEN and CDR2 is SYDVKM. V shed 7 bases, J shed 1 base, and the junction held 5 bases outside the gene matches. The CDR3 is 14 residues long. As DNA, the CDR3 is TGTGCCAGCAACTACCAGGGGGCCCAAGAGACCCAGTACTTC. Encoded protein: CASNYQGAQETQYF.

This clonotype has at least ten counts. The V and J genes are TRBV2 and TRBJ2-3; possibly TRBD1 or TRBD2 for D (6 bases each). Germline V gives CDR1 SNHLY, CDR2 FYNNEI. Trimming cost V 8 bases and J 3 bases, with 18 bases left between them. The CDR3 length is 15 residues. Here the CDR3 reads CASGADSGGTDTQYF. CDR3 nucleotides: TGTGCCAGCGGCGCGGACAGTGGGGGGACAGATACGCAGTATTTT.

Only one count was recorded for this clonotype. The J gene is TRBJ2-1, the V gene TRBV10-1, with 11 bases identical to TRBD1. This CDR3 spans 14 amino acids. V was pared by 3 bases and J by 9 bases, with 4 bases of the junction left unmatched. The germline V gene has CDR1 WNHNN and CDR2 SYGVQD (reference sequence). The CDR3 sequence: CASSERTGGIEQFF. In nucleotides, the CDR3 is TGCGCCAGCAGTGAAAGGACAGGGGGCATTGAGCAGTTCTTC.

The V gene is TRBV6-5, the J gene TRBJ2-7; 7 nucleotides agree with TRBD2. J lost 3 bases, V lost 2 bases, and 7 bases had no gene match. The CDR3 consists of 15 residues. Germline V gene data show CDR1 as MNHEY and CDR2 as SVGAGI. CDR3 DNA sequence: TGTGCCAGCAGTTACACGGCGGGAGCTGTCTACGAGCAGTACTTC. Its translation: CASSYTAGAVYEQYF.

The sample holds many counts of this clonotype. The chain has TRBV20-1 and TRBJ2-5; a possible D gene is TRBD2 (7 bases). V lost 6 bases and J lost 7, with 21 bases in between. From germline, CDR1 is DFQATT and CDR2 SNEGSKA (reference sequence). The CDR3 totals 14 residues. The CDR3 region has the DNA TGCAGTGCCACCCTAGCGGAGGGGGGAGTGACCCAGTACTTC. Its translation is CSATLAEGGVTQYF.

This clonotype appeared a few times. The rearrangement joins TRBV12-3 or TRBV12-4 to TRBJ2-7; D is possibly TRBD2 (5 bases). V was pared by 5 bases and J by 4 bases, with 18 bases between. The CDR3 totals 15 residues. The CDR3, as DNA: TGTGCCAGCAGTCCGCGATTCCAAAGAGGGTACGAGCAGTACTTC. It translates to CASSPRFQRGYEQYF.

This clonotype has more than one count but fewer than ten. The chain employs TRBV6-1 and TRBJ1-2, with 9 positions matching TRBD1. Germline V CDR1 and CDR2: MNHNS, SASEGT. J was trimmed by 4 bases and V by 2 bases; bases with no gene match: 5. The CDR3 loop spans 15 amino acids. CDR3: CASSETGGAGYGYTF. Here the CDR3 DNA reads TGTGCCAGCAGTGAAACAGGGGGCGCCGGCTATGGCTACACCTTC.

This clonotype showed up just a few times. The chain links TRBV6-1 to TRBJ1-4; no reliable D call. The CDR3 is 15 residues long. Deletions cut 4 bases from V and 5 bases from J, with 14 bases between. Germline loops: CDR1 MNHNS, CDR2 SASEGT. The CDR3 sequence is CASSGHQGKNEKLFF. The CDR3 coding sequence is TGTGCCAGCAGTGGACATCAAGGAAAGAATGAAAAACTGTTTTTT.

This clonotype was seen repeatedly, ten times or more. This chain connects TRBV27 to TRBJ1-2, with D maybe TRBD1 (5 bases). The CDR3 runs 13 residues. Per germline, CDR1 MNHEY and CDR2 SMNVEV (reference sequence). With 3 bases removed from V and 8 bases from J, the gap between germline ends came to 13 bases. As DNA, the CDR3 is TGTGCCAGCAGTTTGGGGGTCAACTGGGGCTACACCTTC. The encoded protein is CASSLGVNWGYTF.

The J gene is TRBJ1-2, the V gene TRBV5-6; maybe TRBD1 (6 bases). From germline, CDR1 is SGHDT and CDR2 YYEEEE. The V end lost 3 bases, the J end lost 5 bases, and 14 bases lay between the germline ends. The CDR3 extends over 14 amino acids. CDR3 bases: TGTGCCAGCAGCTGGTCGACAGGCGTTTATGGCTACACCTTC. It translates to CASSWSTGVYGYTF.